The source of this T cell receptor beta chain is a study of OX40 agonist ivuxolimab in advanced cancers. Study information: Past anti-PD-1, anti-PD-L1 or anti-CTLA-4 therapy was accepted, and around 40% had received some. Findings and caveats of the study: Dose levels from 0.1 to 3.0 mg/kg saw CD4+ and CD8+ blood T cells expand clonally by week 6. Partial responders dosed at 0.1-3.0 mg/kg displayed clonal expansion ranking among the lowest. Average numbers of expanded clones were greater in CD8+ T cells than in CD4+.

Germline V gene data show CDR1 as MDHEN and CDR2 as SYDVKM. Trimming removed 6 bases from V and 0 bases from J, with 15 bases in between. CDR3 length equals 16 residues. As regards this clone: Antigen unknown.

Generated by immunoSEQ multiplex PCR, the TCRdb table keeps only in-frame clones and is missing some. This repertoire shows tens of thousands of clones, 88% found once; its top ten account for 4% to 5.5%. V gene TRBV28 combines with J gene TRBJ1-5, with TRBD1 as a possible D gene (5 bases). Sequencing was performed on CD4+ or CD8+ T cells sorted from blood, taken in a trial of the OX40 agonist ivuxolimab. This TCR derives from an adult with an advanced solid tumor such as melanoma, head and neck, liver or kidney cancer. CDR3 DNA sequence: TGTGCCAGCAGCCCTACCTCAGGGTATAGCAATCAGCCCCAGCATTTT. Protein product: CASSPTSGYSNQPQHF. Based on the CDR3 plus reference TRBV28 and TRBJ1-5, the full variable domain is DVKVTQSSRYLVKRTGEKVFLECVQDMDHENMFWYRQDPGLGLRLIYFSYDVKMKEKGDIPEGYSVSREKKERFSLILESASTNQTSMYLCASSPTSGYSNQPQHFGDGTRLSIL.